What follows describes a single TCR beta chain. This entry belongs to a study of blood T cell repertoires in COVID-19. As for the study in general: Nucleic acid was either cDNA or gDNA, and it came from T cells, B-cell-depleted T cells, or PBMCs.

Source study methods: Amplification from reference gene primers served as the basis for estimated nucleated cell counts. The protocol was immunoSEQ multiplex PCR, while the TCRdb copy is restricted to in-frame clones and leaves out a portion. That table supplies the V and J calls and clone size; D and trimming were determined from the DNA. The data show 250,000 to 300,000 clones, about nine tenths seen once. This CDR3 comprises 11 residues. V trimming: 1 base; J trimming: 12 bases; junction bases outside the gene matches: 3. In germline, CDR1 is SGHTA, CDR2 FQGNSA. The V and J genes are TRBV7-2 and TRBJ2-7; 7 bases map to TRBD1. Sequenced input: PBMCs or T cells enriched from blood (not recorded which). The receptor comes from a woman in her forties who had recovered from COVID-19. CDR3 DNA sequence: TGTGCCAGCAGCTTAGGACAGGGTCCGTACTTC. Amino acid sequence: CASSLGQGPYF.